This record looks at one T cell receptor beta chain sequence and its context. Its antigen is unidentified. The CDR3 is 13 amino acids. Germline values: CDR1 MRHNA, CDR2 SNTAGT. Trimming stripped 6 bases from V and 10 bases from J, with 13 bases between. Assay used: immunoSEQ multiplex PCR; TCRdb lists only in-frame clones, some missing. The sample has roughly 180,000 clones; 90% to 95% are singletons. These data are taken from a study of T cell responses to AZD1222 COVID-19 vaccine. General observations from the study: Across the whole spike, CD4 TCRs peaked at regions 160-218 and 743-854.

The chain employs TRBV6-4 and TRBJ1-6; D unresolved. Source: peripheral blood, taken on day 0 of AZD1222 vaccination. The TCR sequence derives from an adult in good health. In DNA, the CDR3 is TGTGCCAGCAGCGCGGAGGGTAGCTCACCCCTCCACTTT. It encodes CASSAEGSSPLHF.